This T cell receptor (beta chain) was captured by sequencing in a study of T cells in Graves' hyperthyroidism and ophthalmopathy. Looking at the study overall: Prior to any treatment, at the point of initial diagnosis, peripheral blood was collected.

What was amplified from RNA transcripts were TCR beta CDR3 regions. Primed by the HTBI set, a first-round RT-PCR was run on the TCR CDR3. Each CDR3 protein gets one entry after TCRdb re-called the multiplex PCR reads with MiXCR. The sample comprises roughly 400,000 distinct CDR3 sequences, about 25% of which are singletons, and more than 60% rests with the top ten. This clonotype was seen a handful of times. The sequence came from a man aged 50 or older with Graves' hyperthyroidism. The sequencing sample was made of blood.

The CDR3 loop is CSVLGVPGLAGVSDTQYF. CDR3 sequence (DNA): TGCAGCGTGCTGGGGGTCCCGGGACTAGCGGGAGTAAGCGATACGCAGTATTTT. The rearrangement joins TRBV29-1 to TRBJ2-3; 14 nucleotides align to TRBD2. The CDR3 loop spans 18 amino acids. CDR1 and CDR2 from the germline V gene are SQVTM and ANQGSEA. V trimming: 6 bases; J trimming: 6 bases; junction bases outside the gene matches: 17.